Each of the 21 T cell receptor beta chains below was sequenced from the same sample in a study of blood T cell repertoires in COVID-19. Assay used: immunoSEQ multiplex PCR; TCRdb lists only in-frame clones, some missing. The sample yields about 230,000 clones, just over 85% seen once. The sequenced material came from PBMCs or T cells enriched from blood (not recorded which). Every receptor here comes from a man between 18 and 35 years old who had recovered from COVID-19.

The J gene is TRBJ1-1, the V gene TRBV6-5; D unclear. Germline V CDR1 and CDR2: MNHEY, SVGAGI. The CDR3 has 14 residues. Trimming pared 6 bases from V and 5 bases from J, leaving 16 bases between. CDR3 nucleotides: TGTGCCAGCAGACCGGGCCTAGGCGGGACTGAAGCTTTCTTT. This codes for CASRPGLGGTEAFF.

V is TRBV5-6 and J is TRBJ2-1, with a tentative D call TRBD2 (5 bases). The CDR3 extends over 13 amino acids. Deletions cut 0 bases from V and 6 bases from J, with 7 bases between. Germline V gives CDR1 SGHDT, CDR2 YYEEEE. The DNA of the CDR3 is TGTGCCAGCAGCTTGGATCGGGGCAATGAGCAGTTCTTC. This encodes CASSLDRGNEQFF.

The chain recombines TRBV5-4 with TRBJ2-6, with 7 bases aligning to TRBD2. Germline CDR1 reads SGHNT; CDR2 reads YYREEE (reference sequence). The CDR3 is made up of 16 amino acids. After removal of 4 bases from V and 8 bases from J, the junction contained 12 bases not matched to a gene. The CDR3 is CASSRTNLTSTNVLTF. For the CDR3, the DNA is TGTGCCAGCAGCCGAACGAACCTGACTAGCACCAACGTCCTGACTTTC.

The chain joins TRBV25-1 to TRBJ1-1; possibly TRBD1 for D (6 bases). V was pared by 4 bases and J by 0 bases, with 15 bases between. CDR1 and CDR2 from the germline V gene are MGHDK and SYGVNS. The CDR3 consists of 16 residues. CDR3 nucleotide sequence: TGTGCCAGCAGTGGGGGGCCGGGGACAATGAACACTGAAGCTTTCTTT. Encoded protein: CASSGGPGTMNTEAFF.

The chain is built from TRBV13 and TRBJ2-7; 8 nucleotides line up with TRBD2. The germline gives CDR1 PRHDT, CDR2 FYEKMQ (reference sequence). Losses at the gene ends were 5 bases for V and 7 bases for J; bases not matched to a gene: 16. This CDR3 has 16 residues. The CDR3 DNA is TGTGCCAGCAGCACGAGCGGGGGAGCCCTTAGGAGGGAGCAGTACTTC. Its protein is CASSTSGGALRREQYF.

This sequence joins TRBV5-1 and TRBJ1-1, with D uncertain. The V end lost 4 bases, the J end lost 0 bases, and 7 bases lay between the germline ends. The length of the CDR3 is 13 residues. Germline V gene sequence: CDR1 SGHRS, CDR2 YFSETQ. CDR3 region: CASSGQLNTEAFF. The CDR3 nucleotides are TGCGCCAGCAGCGGGCAGCTGAACACTGAAGCTTTCTTT.

This clone was counted a single time. This rearrangement joins TRBV4-2 to TRBJ2-1, with 7 bases fitting TRBD2. Germline-derived CDR1 and CDR2 are LGHNA and YNFKEQ. This CDR3 is 14 amino acids long. V shed 6 bases and J 3 bases; nucleotides not matched to a gene: 5. DNA for the CDR3: TGTGCCAGCAGGGGCCAGCGGGACTACAATGAGCAGTTCTTC. It specifies CASRGQRDYNEQFF.

The CDR3 region is CASSPMTSGRKADTQYF. CDR3 sequence (DNA): TGTGCCAGCTCACCAATGACTAGCGGGAGGAAAGCAGATACGCAGTATTTT. This sequence joins TRBV18 and TRBJ2-3, with 13 positions matching TRBD2. CDR1 KGHSH and CDR2 LQKENI come from the germline V gene. CDR3 size: 17 residues. V was pared by 2 bases and J by 4 bases, with 6 bases of the junction left unmatched. The full variable domain, with the rest looked up from reference TRBV18 and TRBJ2-3, is NAGVMQNPRHLVRRRGQEARLRCSPMKGHSHVYWYRQLPEEGLKFMVYLQKENIIDESGMPKERFSAEFPKEGPSILRIQQVVRGDSAAYFCASSPMTSGRKADTQYFGPGTRLTVL.

To note about this clone: Germline and junction disagree at one end, which may indicate a read error. The V call is TRBV5-1, the J call TRBJ2-7; 11 bases are shared with TRBD2. This CDR3 spans 15 amino acids. Germline V gives CDR1 SGHRS, CDR2 YFSETQ. The CDR3 DNA reads TGCGCCAGCAGCTTTAGCGGGAGGGCCTCCGACGAGCAGTACTTC. Translation gives CASSFSGRASDEQYF.

This chain connects TRBV2 to TRBJ2-1; D possibly uses TRBD1 or TRBD2 (9 bases each). V was cut by 6 bases and J by 12 bases, with 33 bases left in between. This CDR3 contains 18 residues. From germline, CDR1 is SNHLY and CDR2 FYNNEI. As DNA, the CDR3 is TGTGCCAGCAGCGGACAGGGGTCACGGTCGGGCGGGAGGGCCAGGCAGTTCTTC. Protein sequence: CASSGQGSRSGGRARQFF.

This rearrangement joins TRBV9 to TRBJ2-3, with 10 bases matching TRBD2. The CDR3 runs to 15 residues. CDR1 is SGDLS, CDR2 YYNGEE, per germline. With V trimmed by 1 base and J by 2 bases, 1 base remained unmatched. CDR3 nucleotide sequence: TGTGCCAGCAGCGTACTAGCGGGGGCCACAGATACGCAGTATTTT. Translated: CASSVLAGATDTQYF.

V gene TRBV30 combines with J gene TRBJ1-1; D gene uncertain. CDR3 size: 11 residues. Between the trimmed V and J ends, which lost 4 bases and 7 bases, there was a span of 10 bases. CDR1 GTSNPN and CDR2 SVGIG come from the germline V gene (reference sequence). CDR3 DNA sequence: TGTGCCTGGATAAGGGAGGTTGAAGCTTTCTTT. Its translation: CAWIREVEAFF.

The rearrangement joins TRBV10-3 to TRBJ2-3, with D possibly TRBD2 on 6 matching bases. Per the germline V gene, CDR1 is ENHRY and CDR2 is SYGVKD. The CDR3 consists of 14 residues. Trimming took off 4 bases at V and 5 bases at J, with 13 bases between the two ends. This CDR3 is CAISGRELEDTQYF. CDR3 nucleotides: TGTGCCATCAGTGGGAGGGAGCTGGAAGATACGCAGTATTTT.

The chain couples TRBV10-3 to TRBJ1-5, with D possibly TRBD1 on 6 matching bases. V lost 6 bases and J lost 4, with 10 bases in between. Germline V gene lookup returns CDR1 ENHRY and CDR2 SYGVKD. The CDR3 sequence is 13 residues long. CDR3 residues: CAISGQPNQPQHF. The CDR3 DNA sequence: TGTGCCATCAGCGGACAGCCTAATCAGCCCCAGCATTTT.

This clone was seen just once. This sequence joins TRBV6-6 and TRBJ2-1; no reliable D call. Trimming removed 0 bases at V and 3 bases at J, with 6 bases between. The germline V gene has CDR1 MNHNY and CDR2 SVGAGI (reference sequence). CDR3 size: 14 residues. The CDR3 spells CASSYSRVYNEQFF. CDR3 DNA: TGTGCCAGCAGTTACTCGCGAGTCTACAATGAGCAGTTCTTC.

The chain couples TRBV15 to TRBJ2-1, with 11 bases identical to TRBD2. The trim removed 0 bases at V and 2 bases at J, leaving 6 bases unmatched. Germline loops: CDR1 LNHNV, CDR2 YYDKDF (reference sequence). The CDR3 contains 18 residues. CDR3 nucleotide sequence: TGTGCCACCAGCAGAGATAAGACTAGCGGGACCCCCTACAATGAGCAGTTCTTC. This gives the protein CATSRDKTSGTPYNEQFF. Supplemented by reference TRBV15 and TRBJ2-1, the full variable domain reads DAMVIQNPRYQVTQFGKPVTLSCSQTLNHNVMYWYQQKSSQAPKLLFHYYDKDFNNEADTPDNFQSRRPNTSFCFLDIRSPGLGDTAMYLCATSRDKTSGTPYNEQFFGPGTRLTVL.

The chain joins TRBV30 to TRBJ1-5, with TRBD1 identical over 8 bases. Germline V gene data show CDR1 as GTSNPN and CDR2 as SVGIG (reference sequence). The CDR3 length is 13 residues. J was trimmed by 5 bases and V by 4 bases; bases with no gene match: 4. As DNA, the CDR3 is TGTGCCTGGAACGGACAGGGCGATCAGCCCCAGCATTTT. Translated: CAWNGQGDQPQHF.

The chain is built from TRBV27 and TRBJ1-5, with TRBD1 matching over 7 bases. CDR3 length: 14 amino acids. J gave up 6 bases and V 5 bases, and 7 bases lay outside the gene matches. Per the germline V gene, CDR1 is MNHEY and CDR2 is SMNVEV (reference sequence). CDR3 in amino acids: CASSHRDSSQPQHF. The CDR3 DNA follows: TGTGCCAGCAGTCACCGGGACAGTAGTCAGCCCCAGCATTTT.

CDR3 nucleotides: TGTGCCAGCAGCATGTACAGGGAGTCTAACTATGGCTACACCTTC. Encoded protein: CASSMYRESNYGYTF. This chain uses TRBV7-2 with TRBJ1-2, with a tentative D call TRBD1 (6 bases). Per the germline V gene, CDR1 is SGHTA and CDR2 is FQGNSA. The V end was cut by 5 bases, the J end by 0 bases, with 13 bases between. The CDR3 covers 15 residues.

The chain employs TRBV5-4 and TRBJ2-7; perhaps TRBD2 as D (5 bases). CDR1 and CDR2 from the germline V gene are SGHNT and YYREEE (reference sequence). The length of the CDR3 is 11 residues. V gave up 5 bases and J gave up 3 bases, with 6 bases separating them. This chain's CDR3 is CASSRGYEQYF. CDR3 sequence (DNA): TGTGCCAGCAGTCGGGGCTACGAGCAGTACTTC.

This chain links TRBV19 with TRBJ2-2; the match to TRBD2 covers 7 bases. This CDR3 has 15 residues. Trimming cost V 3 bases and J 2 bases; bases outside gene matches: 3. CDR1 and CDR2 (germline): LNHDA, SQIVND (reference sequence). Here the CDR3 DNA reads TGTGCCAGTAGTATTTGGGGGGGAAACACCGGGGAGCTGTTTTTT. The encoded protein is CASSIWGGNTGELFF.